The source of this TCR beta chain is a study of cytomegalovirus exposure and HLA in healthy donors. The PCR was carried out with 60 Vbeta primers and 13 Jbeta primers. Sequencing was performed with immunoSEQ multiplex PCR; in TCRdb, only in-frame clones are kept and a portion is missing. The top ten clones hold roughly 4.7% of a sample with roughly 180,000 clones, more than 70% of them seen once. This CDR3 is 15 amino acids long. Germline values: CDR1 SGHAT, CDR2 FQNNGV. V was clipped by 5 bases and J by 4 bases, with 15 bases between them. The specimen was PBMCs. The receptor was derived from a woman between 50 and 59 years old in good health and CMV-seropositive. This chain connects TRBV11-2 to TRBJ2-1, with D perhaps matching TRBD2 (7 bases). The CDR3 protein is CASSGRGGRYNEQFF. Here the CDR3 DNA reads TGTGCCAGCAGCGGTAGGGGGGGGCGTTACAATGAGCAGTTCTTC. The entire variable domain, with the rest obtained from reference TRBV11-2 and TRBJ2-1, is as follows: EAGVAQSPRYKIIEKRQSVAFWCNPISGHATLYWYQQILGQGPKLLIQFQNNGVVDDSQLPKDRFSAERLKGVDSTLKIQPAKLEDSAVYLCASSGRGGRYNEQFFGPGTRLTVL.